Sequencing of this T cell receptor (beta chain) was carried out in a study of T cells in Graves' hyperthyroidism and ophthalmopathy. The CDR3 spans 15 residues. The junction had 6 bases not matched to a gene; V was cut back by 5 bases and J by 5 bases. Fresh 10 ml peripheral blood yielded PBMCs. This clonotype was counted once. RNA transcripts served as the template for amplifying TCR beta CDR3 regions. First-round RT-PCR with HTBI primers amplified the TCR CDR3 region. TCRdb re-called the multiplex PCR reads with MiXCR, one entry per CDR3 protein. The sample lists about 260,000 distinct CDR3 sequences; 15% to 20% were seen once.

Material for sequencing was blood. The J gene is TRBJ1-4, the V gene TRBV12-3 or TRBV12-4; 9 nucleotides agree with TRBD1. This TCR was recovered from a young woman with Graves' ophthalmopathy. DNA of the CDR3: TGTGCCAGCAGTCGAAGGACAGGGGCCAATGAAAAACTGTTTTTT. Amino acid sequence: CASSRRTGANEKLFF.